This entry concerns a single T cell receptor (beta chain). Its cognate antigen is unknown. Assay used: immunoSEQ multiplex PCR; TCRdb lists only in-frame clones, some missing. This sample has 25,000 to 35,000 clones, with roughly four fifths found just once. This CDR3 spans 16 amino acids. Losses at the gene ends were 2 bases for V and 8 bases for J; bases not matched to a gene: 11. CDR1 and CDR2 (germline): MDHEN, SYDVKM. This sample stems from a study of T cells in narcolepsy. For the study at large: Enrolled donors included narcolepsy type 1 or type 2 patients and healthy controls. Notes on the study in general: Same-patient CSF and blood CD4+ T cell clonotypes included HCRT-specific and TRIB2-specific autoreactive ones. Autoreactive clonotypes reportedly recurred in blood of same and different patients, not controls.

The origin of this receptor is a human donor with narcolepsy. The V and J genes are TRBV28 and TRBJ1-2, with 10 nucleotides matching TRBD1. Sequencing used CD45RA- memory CD4+ T cells from PBMCs. The CDR3 bases are TGTGCCAGCAGTTTAGCTCACGGGACAGGGGCAGGAGGCTACACCTTC. Translation gives CASSLAHGTGAGGYTF.